This section outlines one TCR beta chain sequence together with its context. Its antigen is not identified. It may be a read error: a sequence one base away is much more abundant. Template material for amplifying TCR beta CDR3 regions consisted of RNA transcripts. The study used the HTBI primer set for a first-round RT-PCR of the TCR CDR3. One entry per CDR3 protein results from TCRdb running MiXCR on the multiplex PCR reads. The repertoire includes around 690,000 distinct CDR3 sequences, about 18% of them detected once, and about a sixth sits in the top ten. These data are taken from a study of T cells in Graves' hyperthyroidism and ophthalmopathy. Findings and limits, study-wide: Most clonotypes expanded in thyroid above 0.001 were likewise present in blood.

V lost 11 bases to trimming and J lost 0 bases, with 6 bases between them. CDR1 is KGHSH, CDR2 LQKENI, per germline. The CDR3 length is 11 residues. This clonotype was sampled from a man in his fifties with Graves' hyperthyroidism. J is TRBJ2-3 and V is TRBV18; D is uncertain. Sequencing input: blood. CDR3 protein: CAGYSTDTQYF. CDR3 in DNA: TGTGCCGGCTATAGCACAGATACGCAGTATTTT.